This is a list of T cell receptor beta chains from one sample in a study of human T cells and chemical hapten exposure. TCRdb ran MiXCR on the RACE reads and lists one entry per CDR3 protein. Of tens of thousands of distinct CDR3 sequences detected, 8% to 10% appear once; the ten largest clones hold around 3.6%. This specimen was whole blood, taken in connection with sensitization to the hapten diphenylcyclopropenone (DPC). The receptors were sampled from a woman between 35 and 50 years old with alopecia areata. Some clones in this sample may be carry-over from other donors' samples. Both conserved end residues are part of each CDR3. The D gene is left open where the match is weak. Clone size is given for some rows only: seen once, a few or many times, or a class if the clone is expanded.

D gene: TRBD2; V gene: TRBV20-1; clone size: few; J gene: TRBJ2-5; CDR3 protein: CSARGLNRETQYF; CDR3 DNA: TGCAGTGCTAGGGGACTAAACCGGGAGACCCAGTACTTC
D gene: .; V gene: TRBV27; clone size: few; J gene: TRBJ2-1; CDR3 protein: CASSPGDGYNEQFF; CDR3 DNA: TGTGCCAGCAGTCCAGGCGACGGCTACAATGAGCAGTTCTTC
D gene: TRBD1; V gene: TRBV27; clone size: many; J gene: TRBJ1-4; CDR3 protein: CASSPQQGAIEKLFF; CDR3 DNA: TGTGCCAGCAGCCCACAACAGGGGGCTATTGAAAAACTGTTTTTT
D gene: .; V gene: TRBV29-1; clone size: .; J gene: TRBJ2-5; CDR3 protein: CSVDAGFKTQYF; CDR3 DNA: TGCAGCGTTGATGCCGGTTTCAAGACCCAGTACTTC
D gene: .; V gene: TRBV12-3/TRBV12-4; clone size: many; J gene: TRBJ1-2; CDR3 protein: CASSFGVGYTF; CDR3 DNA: TGTGCCAGCAGTTTCGGGGTTGGCTACACCTTC
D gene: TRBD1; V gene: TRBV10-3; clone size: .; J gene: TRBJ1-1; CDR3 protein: CAISQGDTNTEAFF; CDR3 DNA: TGTGCCATCAGCCAGGGGGACACGAACACTGAAGCTTTCTTT
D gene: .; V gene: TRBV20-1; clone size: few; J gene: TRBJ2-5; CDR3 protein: CSAKGGRETQYF; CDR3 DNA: TGCAGTGCTAAGGGGGGGCGAGAGACCCAGTACTTC
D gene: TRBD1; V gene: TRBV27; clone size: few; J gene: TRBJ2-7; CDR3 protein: CASRNRGYEQYF; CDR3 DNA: TGTGCCAGCAGAAACAGGGGATACGAGCAGTACTTC
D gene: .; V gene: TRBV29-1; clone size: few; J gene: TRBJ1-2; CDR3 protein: CSAGVEGTSLDYGYTF; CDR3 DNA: TGCAGCGCTGGGGTTGAGGGAACCAGCCTAGATTATGGCTACACCTTC
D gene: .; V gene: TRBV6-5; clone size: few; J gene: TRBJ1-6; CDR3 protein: CASSYRLNSPLHF; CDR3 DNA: TGTGCCAGCAGTTACAGGTTAAATTCACCCCTCCACTTT
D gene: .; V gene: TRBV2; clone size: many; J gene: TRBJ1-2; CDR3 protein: CASRQDGNYGYTF; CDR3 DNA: TGTGCCAGCAGGCAGGACGGGAACTATGGCTACACCTTC
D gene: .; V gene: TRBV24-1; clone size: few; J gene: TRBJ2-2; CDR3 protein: CATSDRRAPNTGELFF; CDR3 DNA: TGTGCCACCAGTGACAGAAGGGCCCCTAACACCGGGGAGCTGTTTTTT
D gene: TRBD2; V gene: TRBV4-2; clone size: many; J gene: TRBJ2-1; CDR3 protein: CASSHVSGGASYNEQFF; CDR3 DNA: TGTGCCAGCAGCCATGTTAGCGGGGGGGCGTCCTACAATGAGCAGTTCTTC
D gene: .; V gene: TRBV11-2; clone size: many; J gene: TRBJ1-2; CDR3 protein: CASSQQDVDGYTF; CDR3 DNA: TGTGCCAGCAGCCAGCAGGACGTGGACGGCTACACCTTC
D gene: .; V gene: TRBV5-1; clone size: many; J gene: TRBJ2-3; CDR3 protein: CASSSAVGTDTQYF; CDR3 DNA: TGCGCCAGCAGCTCCGCGGTAGGGACAGATACGCAGTATTTT
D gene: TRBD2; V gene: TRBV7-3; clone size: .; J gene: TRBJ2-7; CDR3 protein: CASSPRASGGSYEQYF; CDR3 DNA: TGTGCCAGCAGCCCTCGGGCTAGCGGGGGATCCTACGAGCAGTACTTC
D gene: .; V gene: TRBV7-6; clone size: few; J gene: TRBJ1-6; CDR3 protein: CASSRDPIFTYNSSPLHF; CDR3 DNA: TGTGCCAGCAGCCGGGATCCTATATTTACATATAATAGTTCACCCCTCCACTTT
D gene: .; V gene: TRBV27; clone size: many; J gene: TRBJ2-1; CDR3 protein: CASREYNEQFF; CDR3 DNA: TGTGCCAGCAGGGAGTACAATGAGCAGTTCTTC
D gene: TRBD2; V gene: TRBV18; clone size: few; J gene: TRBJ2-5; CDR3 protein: CASSAGTSGQETQYF; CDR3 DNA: TGTGCCAGCTCGGCCGGGACTAGCGGACAAGAGACCCAGTACTTC
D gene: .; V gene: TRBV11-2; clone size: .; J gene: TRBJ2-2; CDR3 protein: CASSYTRDTGELFF; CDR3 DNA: TGTGCCAGCAGCTATACGCGGGACACCGGGGAGCTGTTTTTT
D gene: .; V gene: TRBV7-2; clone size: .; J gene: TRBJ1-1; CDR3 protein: CASSFYSGEVFF; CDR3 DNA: TGTGCCAGCAGCTTTTACTCAGGGGAAGTTTTCTTT
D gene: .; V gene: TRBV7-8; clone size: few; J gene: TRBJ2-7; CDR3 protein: CASSLDKGLLGGSYEQYF; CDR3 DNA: TGTGCCAGCAGCTTAGACAAGGGACTCTTGGGGGGCTCCTACGAGCAGTACTTC
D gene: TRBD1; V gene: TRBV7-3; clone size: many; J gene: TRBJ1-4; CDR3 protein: CASSPADREETNEKLFF; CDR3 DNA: TGTGCCAGCAGCCCCGCGGACAGGGAGGAAACTAATGAAAAACTGTTTTTT
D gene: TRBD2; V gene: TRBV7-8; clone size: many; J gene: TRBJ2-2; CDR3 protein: CASSFPSGVELFF; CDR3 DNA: TGTGCCAGCAGCTTCCCCAGCGGGGTGGAGCTGTTTTTT
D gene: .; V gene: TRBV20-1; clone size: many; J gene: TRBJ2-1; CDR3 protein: CSHSAFGNEQFF; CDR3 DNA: TGCAGCCACTCCGCGTTCGGCAATGAGCAGTTCTTC
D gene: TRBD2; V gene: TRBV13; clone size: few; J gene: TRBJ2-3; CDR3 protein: CASSLGLAGGHDTQYF; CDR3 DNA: TGTGCCAGCAGCTTAGGCCTAGCGGGGGGCCATGATACGCAGTATTTT
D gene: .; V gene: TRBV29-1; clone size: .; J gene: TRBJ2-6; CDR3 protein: CSVSTSRGSGANVLTF; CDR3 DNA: TGCAGCGTTAGCACCTCCAGGGGATCTGGGGCCAACGTCCTGACTTTC